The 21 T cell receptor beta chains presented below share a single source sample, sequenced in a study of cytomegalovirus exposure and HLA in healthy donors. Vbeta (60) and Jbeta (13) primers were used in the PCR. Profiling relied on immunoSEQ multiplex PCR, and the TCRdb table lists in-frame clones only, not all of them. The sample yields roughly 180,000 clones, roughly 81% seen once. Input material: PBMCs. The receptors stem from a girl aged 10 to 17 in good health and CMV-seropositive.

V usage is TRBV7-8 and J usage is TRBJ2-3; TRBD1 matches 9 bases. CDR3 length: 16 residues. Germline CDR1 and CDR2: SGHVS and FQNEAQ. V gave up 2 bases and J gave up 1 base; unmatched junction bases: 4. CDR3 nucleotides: TGTGCCAGCAGCTTAATGTGGACAGGGGGCACAGATACGCAGTATTTT. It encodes CASSLMWTGGTDTQYF.

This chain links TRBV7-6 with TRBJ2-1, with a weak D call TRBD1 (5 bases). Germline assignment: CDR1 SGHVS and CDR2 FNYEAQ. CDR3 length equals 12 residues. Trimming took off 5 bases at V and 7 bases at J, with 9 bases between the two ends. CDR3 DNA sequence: TGTGCCAGCAGCCGGACACTTAATGAGCAGTTCTTC. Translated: CASSRTLNEQFF.

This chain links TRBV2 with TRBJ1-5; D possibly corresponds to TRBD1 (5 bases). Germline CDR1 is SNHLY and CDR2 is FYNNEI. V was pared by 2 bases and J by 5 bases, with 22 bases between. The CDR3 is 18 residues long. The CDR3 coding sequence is TGTGCCAGCAGTGAAATTCATTGGGGCCCGGTAGCTGATCAGCCCCAGCATTTT. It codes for CASSEIHWGPVADQPQHF.

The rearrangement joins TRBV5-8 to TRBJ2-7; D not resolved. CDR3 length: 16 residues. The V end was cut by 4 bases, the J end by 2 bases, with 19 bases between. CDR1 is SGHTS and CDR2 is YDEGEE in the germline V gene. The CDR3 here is CASSLGWLKRAYEQYF. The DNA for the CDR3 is TGTGCCAGCAGCCTTGGATGGCTCAAGCGAGCCTACGAGCAGTACTTC.

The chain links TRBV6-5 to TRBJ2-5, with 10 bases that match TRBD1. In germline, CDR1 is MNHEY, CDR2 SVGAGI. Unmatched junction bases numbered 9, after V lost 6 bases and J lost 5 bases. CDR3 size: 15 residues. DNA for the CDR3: TGTGCCAGCAGCGGAGACAGGGGGCGGGGGGAGACCCAGTACTTC. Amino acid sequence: CASSGDRGRGETQYF.

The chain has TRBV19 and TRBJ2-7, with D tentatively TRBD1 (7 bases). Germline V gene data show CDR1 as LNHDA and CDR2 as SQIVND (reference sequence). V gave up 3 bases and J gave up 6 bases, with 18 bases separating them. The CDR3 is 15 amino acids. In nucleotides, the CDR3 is TGTGCCAGTAGTATCCGGAGGCAGGGGGGTCTCGAGCAGTACTTC. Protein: CASSIRRQGGLEQYF.

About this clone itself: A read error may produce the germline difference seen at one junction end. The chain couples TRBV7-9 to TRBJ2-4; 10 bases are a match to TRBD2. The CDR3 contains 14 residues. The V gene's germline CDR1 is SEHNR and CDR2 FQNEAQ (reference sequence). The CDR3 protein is CASSSRAGGNTQYF. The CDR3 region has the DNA TGTGCCAGCAGCTCGAGAGCGGGGGGGAACACTCAGTACTTC.

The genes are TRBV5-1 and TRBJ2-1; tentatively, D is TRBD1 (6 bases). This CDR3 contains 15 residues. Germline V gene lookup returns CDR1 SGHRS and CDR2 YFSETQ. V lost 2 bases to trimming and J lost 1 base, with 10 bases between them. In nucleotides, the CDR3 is TGCGCCAGCAGCTTTCAGGACAGATCCTACAATGAGCAGTTCTTC. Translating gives CASSFQDRSYNEQFF.

The CDR3 loop reads CASSLERGQVKNIQYF. The CDR3 DNA reads TGCGCCAGCAGTCTGGAGAGGGGGCAGGTCAAAAACATTCAGTACTTC. This chain connects TRBV5-1 to TRBJ2-4; 7 nucleotides match TRBD1. CDR3 size: 16 residues. Germline values: CDR1 SGHRS, CDR2 YFSETQ. Unmatched junction bases numbered 11, after V lost 5 bases and J lost 3 bases.

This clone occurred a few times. The CDR3 sequence is CASSSGGEAQPQHF. The CDR3 coding sequence is TGTGCCAGCAGTTCCGGGGGTGAAGCTCAGCCCCAGCATTTT. This chain joins TRBV27 and TRBJ1-5; D possibly corresponds to TRBD1 (5 bases). V was trimmed by 4 bases and J by 6 bases, leaving 13 bases between them. Germline V lookup: CDR1 MNHEY, CDR2 SMNVEV (reference sequence). This CDR3 has 14 residues.

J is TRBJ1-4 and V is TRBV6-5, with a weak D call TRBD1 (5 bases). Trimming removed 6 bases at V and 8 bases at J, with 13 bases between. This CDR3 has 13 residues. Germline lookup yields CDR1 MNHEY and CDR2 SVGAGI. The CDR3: CASRRDGREKLFF. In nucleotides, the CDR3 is TGTGCCAGCAGGCGGGACGGGCGGGAAAAACTGTTTTTT.

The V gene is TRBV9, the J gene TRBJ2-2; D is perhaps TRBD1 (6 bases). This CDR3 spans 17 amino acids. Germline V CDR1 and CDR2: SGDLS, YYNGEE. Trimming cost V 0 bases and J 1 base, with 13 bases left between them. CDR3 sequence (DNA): TGTGCCAGCAGCGTAGCTGCAGGGGCCTTGAACACCGGGGAGCTGTTTTTT. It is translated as CASSVAAGALNTGELFF.

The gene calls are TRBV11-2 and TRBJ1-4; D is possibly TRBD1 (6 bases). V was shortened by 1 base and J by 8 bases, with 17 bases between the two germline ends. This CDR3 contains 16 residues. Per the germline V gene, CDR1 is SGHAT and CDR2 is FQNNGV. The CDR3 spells CASSLVPGHGLEKLFF. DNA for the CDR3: TGTGCCAGCAGCTTAGTCCCGGGACATGGTCTGGAAAAACTGTTTTTT.

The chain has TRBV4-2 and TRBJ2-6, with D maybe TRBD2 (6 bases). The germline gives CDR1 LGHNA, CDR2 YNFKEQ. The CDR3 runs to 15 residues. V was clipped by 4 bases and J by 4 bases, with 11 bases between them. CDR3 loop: CASSPGDGGANVLTF. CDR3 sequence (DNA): TGTGCCAGCAGCCCGGGGGATGGGGGGGCCAACGTCCTGACTTTC.

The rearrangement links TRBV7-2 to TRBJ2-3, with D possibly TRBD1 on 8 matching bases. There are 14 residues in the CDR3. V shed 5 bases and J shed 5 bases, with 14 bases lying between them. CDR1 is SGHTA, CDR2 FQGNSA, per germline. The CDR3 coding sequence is TGTGCCAGCAGCGCTAACAGGGGGGGAGATACGCAGTATTTT. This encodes CASSANRGGDTQYF. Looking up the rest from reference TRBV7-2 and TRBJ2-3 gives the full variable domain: GAGVSQSPSNKVTEKGKDVELRCDPISGHTALYWYRQSLGQGLEFLIYFQGNSAPDKSGLPSDRFSAERTGGSVSTLTIQRTQQEDSAVYLCASSANRGGDTQYFGPGTRLTVL.

CDR3 amino acids: CASSQGLAGGPWTGELFF. The CDR3 nucleotides are TGCGCCAGCAGCCAAGGACTAGCGGGGGGGCCATGGACCGGGGAGCTGTTTTTT. The J gene is TRBJ2-2, the V gene TRBV4-1; 14 nucleotides align to TRBD2. The CDR3 runs 18 residues. Trimming cost V 1 base and J 5 bases; bases outside gene matches: 6. Germline V gives CDR1 MGHRA, CDR2 YSYEKL.

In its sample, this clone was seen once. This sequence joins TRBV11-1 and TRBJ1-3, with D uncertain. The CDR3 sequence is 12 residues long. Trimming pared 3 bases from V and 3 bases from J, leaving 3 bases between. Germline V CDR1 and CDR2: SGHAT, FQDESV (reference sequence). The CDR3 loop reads CASSLSGNTIYF. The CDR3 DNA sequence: TGTGCCAGCAGCTTGAGTGGAAACACCATATATTTT.

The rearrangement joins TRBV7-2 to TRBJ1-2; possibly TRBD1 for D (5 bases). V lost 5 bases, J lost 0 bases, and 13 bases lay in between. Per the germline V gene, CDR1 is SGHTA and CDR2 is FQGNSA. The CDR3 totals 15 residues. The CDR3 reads CASSLQTDSNYGYTF. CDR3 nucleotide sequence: TGTGCCAGCAGCCTACAGACAGACTCTAACTATGGCTACACCTTC.

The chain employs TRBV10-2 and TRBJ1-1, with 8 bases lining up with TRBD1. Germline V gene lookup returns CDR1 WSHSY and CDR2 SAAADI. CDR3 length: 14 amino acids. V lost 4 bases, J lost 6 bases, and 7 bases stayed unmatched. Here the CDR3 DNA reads TGCGCCAGCAGTGCACACAGGGGGTCCGCTGAAGCTTTCTTT. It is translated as CASSAHRGSAEAFF.

The CDR3 region has the DNA TGTGCCAGCAGTTTGGACAGGGGAGGAAAACTGTTTTTT. Translating it yields CASSLDRGGKLFF. The V and J genes are TRBV7-3 and TRBJ1-4, with 9 bases that match TRBD1. This CDR3 has 13 amino acids. Germline trimming cut 6 bases from V and 10 bases from J; bases unmatched to any gene: 6. Germline CDR1 is SGHTA and CDR2 is FQGTGA.

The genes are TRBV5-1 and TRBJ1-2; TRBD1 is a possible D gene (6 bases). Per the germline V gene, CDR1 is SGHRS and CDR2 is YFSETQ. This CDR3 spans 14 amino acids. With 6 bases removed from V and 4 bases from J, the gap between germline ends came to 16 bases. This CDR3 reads CASTGGQNSYGYTF. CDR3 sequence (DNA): TGCGCCAGCACCGGAGGACAGAACTCCTATGGCTACACCTTC.